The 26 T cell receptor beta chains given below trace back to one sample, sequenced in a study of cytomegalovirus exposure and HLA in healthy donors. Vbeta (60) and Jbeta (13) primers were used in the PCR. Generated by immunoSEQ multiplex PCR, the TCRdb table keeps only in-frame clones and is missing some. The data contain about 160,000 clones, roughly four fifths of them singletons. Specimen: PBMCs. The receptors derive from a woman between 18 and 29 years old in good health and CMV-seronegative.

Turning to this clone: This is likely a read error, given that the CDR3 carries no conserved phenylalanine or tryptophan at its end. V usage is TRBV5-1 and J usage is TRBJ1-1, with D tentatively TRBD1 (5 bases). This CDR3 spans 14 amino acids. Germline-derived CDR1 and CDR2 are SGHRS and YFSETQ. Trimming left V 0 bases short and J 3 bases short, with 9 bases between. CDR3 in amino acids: CASSLVGEDTEAFS. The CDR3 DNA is TGCGCCAGCAGCTTGGTAGGGGAAGACACTGAAGCTTTCTCT.

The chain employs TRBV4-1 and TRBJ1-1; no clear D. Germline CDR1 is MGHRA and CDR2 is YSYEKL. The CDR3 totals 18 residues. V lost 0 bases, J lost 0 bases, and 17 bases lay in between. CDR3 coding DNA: TGCGCCAGCAGCCAAGATCAGGTGATATCCTATCTGAACACTGAAGCTTTCTTT. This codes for CASSQDQVISYLNTEAFF.

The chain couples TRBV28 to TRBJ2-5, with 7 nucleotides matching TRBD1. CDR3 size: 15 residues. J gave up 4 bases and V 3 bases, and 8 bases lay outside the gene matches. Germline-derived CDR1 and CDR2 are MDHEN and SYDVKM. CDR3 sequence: CASSLRQGRRETQYF. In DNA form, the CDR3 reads TGTGCCAGCAGTTTGAGACAGGGAAGGAGAGAGACCCAGTACTTC.

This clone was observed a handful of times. CDR3 sequence (DNA): TGTGCCAGCAGTGGGACAGGGTGGAATCAGCCCCAGCATTTT. Translated: CASSGTGWNQPQHF. This chain joins TRBV6-1 and TRBJ1-5; 8 bases align to TRBD1. The V gene end was trimmed by 4 bases and the J gene end by 4 bases; junction bases not matched to a gene: 3. The CDR3 consists of 14 residues. Per the germline V gene, CDR1 is MNHNS and CDR2 is SASEGT.

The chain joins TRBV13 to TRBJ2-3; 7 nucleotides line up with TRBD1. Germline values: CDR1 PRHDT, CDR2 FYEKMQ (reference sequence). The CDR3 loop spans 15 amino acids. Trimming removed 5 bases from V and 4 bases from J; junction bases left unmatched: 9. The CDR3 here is CASSRRQGGADTQYF. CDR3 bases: TGTGCCAGCAGCCGGCGACAGGGTGGTGCAGATACGCAGTATTTT.

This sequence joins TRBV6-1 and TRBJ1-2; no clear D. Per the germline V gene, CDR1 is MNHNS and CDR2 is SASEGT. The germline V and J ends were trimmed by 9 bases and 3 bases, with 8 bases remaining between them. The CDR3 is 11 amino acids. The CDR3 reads CARGSHYGYTF. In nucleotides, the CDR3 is TGTGCCAGGGGGAGTCACTATGGCTACACCTTC.

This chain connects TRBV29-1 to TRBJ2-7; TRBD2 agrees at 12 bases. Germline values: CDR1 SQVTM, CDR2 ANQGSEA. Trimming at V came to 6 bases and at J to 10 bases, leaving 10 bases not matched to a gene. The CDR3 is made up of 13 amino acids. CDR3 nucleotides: TGCAGCGTAATGGCTAGCGGGAGGGCTCTTCAGTACTTC. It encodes CSVMASGRALQYF.

Here the CDR3 DNA reads TGTGCCAGCAGTTTCACCTACTGGACTCAAACCTACGAGCAGTACTTC. Protein product: CASSFTYWTQTYEQYF. The gene calls are TRBV28 and TRBJ2-5; maybe TRBD2 (5 bases). The J call may be wrong; the DNA end is better matched by TRBJ2-7. Germline CDR1 is MDHEN and CDR2 is SYDVKM. The CDR3 loop spans 16 amino acids.

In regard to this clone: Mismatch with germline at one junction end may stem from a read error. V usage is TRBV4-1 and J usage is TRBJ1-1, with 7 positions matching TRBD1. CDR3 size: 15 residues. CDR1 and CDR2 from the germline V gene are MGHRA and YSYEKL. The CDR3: CASSQAGQLNTEAFF. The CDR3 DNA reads TGTGCCAGCAGCCAAGCGGGACAGTTGAACACTGAAGCTTTCTTT.

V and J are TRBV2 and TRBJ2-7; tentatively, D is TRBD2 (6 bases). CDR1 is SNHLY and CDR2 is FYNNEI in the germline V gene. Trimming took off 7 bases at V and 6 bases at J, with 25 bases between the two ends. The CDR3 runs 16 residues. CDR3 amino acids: CASTLSPHGGSGEQYF. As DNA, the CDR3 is TGTGCCAGCACCTTAAGCCCACACGGGGGTAGCGGCGAGCAGTACTTC. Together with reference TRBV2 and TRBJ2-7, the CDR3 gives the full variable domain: EPEVTQTPSHQVTQMGQEVILRCVPISNHLYFYWYRQILGQKVEFLVSFYNNEISEKSEIFDDQFSVERPDGSNFTLKIRSTKLEDSAMYFCASTLSPHGGSGEQYFGPGTRLTVT.

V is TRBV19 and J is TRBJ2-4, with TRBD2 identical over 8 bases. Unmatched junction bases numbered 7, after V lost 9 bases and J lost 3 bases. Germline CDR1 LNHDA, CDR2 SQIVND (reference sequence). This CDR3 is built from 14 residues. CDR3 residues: CASRLATNKNIQYF. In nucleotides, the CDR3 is TGTGCCAGCAGACTAGCGACCAACAAAAACATTCAGTACTTC.

This chain's CDR3 is CASSALTGKSSYNEQFF. The CDR3 nucleotides read TGTGCCAGCAGTGCCCTGACAGGGAAAAGCTCCTACAATGAGCAGTTCTTC. The chain is built from TRBV27 and TRBJ2-1; 7 positions agree with TRBD1. The length of the CDR3 is 17 residues. V lost 5 bases, J lost 0 bases, and 10 bases stayed unmatched. Germline V lookup: CDR1 MNHEY, CDR2 SMNVEV (reference sequence).

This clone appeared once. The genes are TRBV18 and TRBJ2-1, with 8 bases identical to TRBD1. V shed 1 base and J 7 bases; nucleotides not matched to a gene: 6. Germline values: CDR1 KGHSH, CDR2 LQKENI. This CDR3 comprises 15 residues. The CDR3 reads CASSPQDRVFNEQFF. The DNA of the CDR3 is TGTGCCAGCTCACCACAGGACAGGGTGTTTAATGAGCAGTTCTTC.

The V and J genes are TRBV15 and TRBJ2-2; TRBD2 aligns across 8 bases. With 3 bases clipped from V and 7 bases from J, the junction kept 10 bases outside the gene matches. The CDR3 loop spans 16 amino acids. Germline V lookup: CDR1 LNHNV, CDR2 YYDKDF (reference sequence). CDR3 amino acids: CATSSKREFFGGELFF. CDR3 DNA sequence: TGTGCCACCAGCAGTAAGCGGGAGTTTTTTGGCGGGGAGCTGTTTTTT.

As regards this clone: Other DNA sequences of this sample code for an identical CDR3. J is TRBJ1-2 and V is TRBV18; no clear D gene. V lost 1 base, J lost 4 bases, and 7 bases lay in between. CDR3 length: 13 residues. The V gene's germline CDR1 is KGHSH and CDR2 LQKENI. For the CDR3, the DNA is TGTGCCAGCTCACCACAAGCGGGCTATGGCTACACCTTC. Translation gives CASSPQAGYGYTF.

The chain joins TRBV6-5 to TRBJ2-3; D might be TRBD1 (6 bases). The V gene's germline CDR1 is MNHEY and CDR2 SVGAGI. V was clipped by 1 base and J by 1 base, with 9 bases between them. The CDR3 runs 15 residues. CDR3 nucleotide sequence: TGTGCCAGCAGTTACTTCAGGGGCGGCACAGATACGCAGTATTTT. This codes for CASSYFRGGTDTQYF.

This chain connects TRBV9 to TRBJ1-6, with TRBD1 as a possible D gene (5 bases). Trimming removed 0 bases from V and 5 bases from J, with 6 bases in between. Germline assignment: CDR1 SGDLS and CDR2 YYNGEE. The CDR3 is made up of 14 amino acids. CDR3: CASSVGQNNSPLHF. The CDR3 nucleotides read TGTGCCAGCAGCGTAGGACAGAATAATTCACCCCTCCACTTT.

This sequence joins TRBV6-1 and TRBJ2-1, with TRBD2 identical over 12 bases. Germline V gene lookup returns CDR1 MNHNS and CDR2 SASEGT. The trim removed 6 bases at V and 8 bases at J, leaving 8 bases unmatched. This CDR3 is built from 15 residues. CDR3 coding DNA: TGTGCCAGCAGCCGTGGACTAGCGGGGATACATGAGCAGTTCTTC. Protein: CASSRGLAGIHEQFF.

This chain's CDR3 is CASSGTPRGNQPQHF. CDR3 in DNA: TGTGCCAGCAGTGGGACTCCAAGGGGCAATCAGCCCCAGCATTTT. The chain combines TRBV6-5 with TRBJ1-5; tentatively, D is TRBD1 (5 bases). This CDR3 contains 15 residues. The V end lost 5 bases, the J end lost 2 bases, and 13 bases lay between the germline ends. Germline V gene lookup returns CDR1 MNHEY and CDR2 SVGAGI.

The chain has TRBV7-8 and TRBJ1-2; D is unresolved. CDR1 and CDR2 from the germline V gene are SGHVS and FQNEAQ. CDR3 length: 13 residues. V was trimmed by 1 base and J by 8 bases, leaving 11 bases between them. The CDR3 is CASSLGWREGYTF. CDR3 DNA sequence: TGTGCCAGCAGCTTAGGCTGGAGGGAGGGCTACACCTTC.

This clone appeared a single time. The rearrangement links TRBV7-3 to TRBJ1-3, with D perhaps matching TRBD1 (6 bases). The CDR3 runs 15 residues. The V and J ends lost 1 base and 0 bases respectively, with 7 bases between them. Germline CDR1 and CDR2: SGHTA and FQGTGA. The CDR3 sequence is CASSLNRASGNTIYF. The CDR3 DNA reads TGTGCCAGCAGCTTAAACAGGGCCTCTGGAAACACCATATATTTT.

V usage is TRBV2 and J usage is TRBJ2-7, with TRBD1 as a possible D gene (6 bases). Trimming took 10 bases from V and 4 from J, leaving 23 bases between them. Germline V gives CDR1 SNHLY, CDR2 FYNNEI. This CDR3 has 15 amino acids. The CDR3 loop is CANRDSQGYQYEQYF. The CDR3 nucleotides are TGTGCCAACAGAGACTCACAGGGTTACCAATACGAGCAGTACTTC.

CDR3 residues: CASTTDRDHQPQHF. CDR3 in DNA: TGTGCCAGCACCACAGACAGGGATCATCAGCCCCAGCATTTT. This sequence joins TRBV11-2 and TRBJ1-5; the match to TRBD1 covers 7 bases. Germline CDR1 SGHAT, CDR2 FQNNGV. With V trimmed by 7 bases and J by 5 bases, 8 bases remained unmatched. This CDR3 contains 14 residues.

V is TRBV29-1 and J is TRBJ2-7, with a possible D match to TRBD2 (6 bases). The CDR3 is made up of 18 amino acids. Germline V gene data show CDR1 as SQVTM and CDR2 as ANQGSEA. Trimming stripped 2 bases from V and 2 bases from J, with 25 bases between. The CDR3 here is CSVEKFGSGPPRTYEQYF. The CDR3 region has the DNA TGCAGCGTTGAAAAGTTCGGGAGCGGGCCCCCGCGAACCTACGAGCAGTACTTC.

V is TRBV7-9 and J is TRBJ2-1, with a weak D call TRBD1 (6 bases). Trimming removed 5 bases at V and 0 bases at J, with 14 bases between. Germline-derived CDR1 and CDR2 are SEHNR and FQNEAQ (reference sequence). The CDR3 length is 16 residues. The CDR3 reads CASSPRGLSSYNEQFF. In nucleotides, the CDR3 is TGTGCCAGCAGCCCCAGGGGCCTGAGCTCCTACAATGAGCAGTTCTTC.

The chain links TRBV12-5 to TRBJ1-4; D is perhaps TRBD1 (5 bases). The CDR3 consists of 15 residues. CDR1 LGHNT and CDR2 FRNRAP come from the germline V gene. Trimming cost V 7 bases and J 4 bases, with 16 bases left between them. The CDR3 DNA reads TGTGCTAGTGCGGAGGGGCACCACCTTAATGAAAAACTGTTTTTT. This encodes CASAEGHHLNEKLFF. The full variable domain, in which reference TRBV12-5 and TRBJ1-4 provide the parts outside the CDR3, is DARVTQTPRHKVTEMGQEVTMRCQPILGHNTVFWYRQTMMQGLELLAYFRNRAPLDDSGMPKDRFSAEMPDATLATLKIQPSEPRDSAVYFCASAEGHHLNEKLFFGSGTQLSVL.